This T cell receptor (beta chain) derives from a study of cytomegalovirus exposure and HLA in healthy donors. Overall study findings and caveats: As a later analysis showed, several of the most significant clusters appeared to be linked to common viral pathogens. Roughly uniform sequencing depth across donors was assumed, possibly incorrectly. Both high specificity and high sensitivity reportedly marked the classifier's diagnosis of cytomegalovirus status.

In its sample, this clone was seen a few times. Antigen unknown. The PCR employed 60 Vbeta primers together with 13 Jbeta primers. Clones were sequenced by immunoSEQ multiplex PCR, and TCRdb holds only the in-frame ones, with some missing. This table has roughly 92,000 clones, 80% appearing once. The CDR3 is made up of 14 amino acids. J was trimmed by 4 bases and V by 2 bases; bases with no gene match: 4. From germline, CDR1 is GTSNPN and CDR2 SVGIG (reference sequence). Donors showed nominal health when sampled, although they likely had unrecorded immune exposures. The TCR originated in a woman aged 50 to 60 in good health and CMV-seropositive. The chain uses TRBV30 and TRBJ2-5; 10 bases fit TRBD1. The sequencing input was PBMCs. CDR3 in DNA: TGTGCCTGGAGTCGGGACAGGGGCAGAGAGACCCAGTACTTC. This codes for CAWSRDRGRETQYF.